This T cell receptor beta chain was found in a study of PD-1 blockade in classical Hodgkin lymphoma. Germline CDR1 and CDR2: MNHEY and SMNVEV (reference sequence). The CDR3 is 12 residues long. Trimming removed 0 bases at V and 8 bases at J, with 7 bases between. The method was immunoSEQ multiplex PCR; TCRdb's version includes in-frame clones alone and lacks a portion of them. The table records around 21,000 clones, about 87% of them present only once. Time point noted: cycle 4 day 1 (C4D1), after 5 to 7 weeks of nivolumab. The patients all showed relapse after autologous stem cell transplantation, while their brentuximab vedotin exposure varied. Researchers pulled CD8+ T cells out of thawed PBMCs using magnetic negative selection.

The chain joins TRBV27 to TRBJ1-1; D unresolved. The source of this sequence is a human donor with classical Hodgkin lymphoma. Source: CD8+ T cells from blood, taken before the fourth cycle of nivolumab. The CDR3 coding sequence is TGTGCCAGCAGTTTATCCCCCACCGAAGCTTTCTTT. This encodes CASSLSPTEAFF.